The 10 T cell receptor beta chains reported below all come from one sample, sequenced in a study of immune reconstitution after stem cell transplant in scleroderma. TCRdb analysed the RT-PCR reads with MiXCR anew, one entry per CDR3 protein. The data hold roughly 1,900 distinct CDR3 sequences, with roughly 15% observed a single time. Sampling took place before or after autologous hematopoietic stem cell transplantation (not recorded which). These receptors originate from a female donor with systemic sclerosis.

By its share, this clonotype is medium-sized (0.01 to 0.1%). The J gene is TRBJ1-2, the V gene TRBV5-1, with D unresolved. V was pared by 0 bases and J by 4 bases, with 7 bases between. Germline values: CDR1 SGHRS, CDR2 YFSETQ. This CDR3 is built from 13 residues. CDR3: CASSLAGSYGYTF. DNA for the CDR3: TGCGCCAGCAGCTTGGCGGGCAGCTATGGCTACACCTTC.

By share, this clonotype counts as medium-sized (0.01 to 0.1%). This chain links TRBV5-1 with TRBJ1-1, with D possibly being TRBD1 (5 bases). Germline-derived CDR1 and CDR2 are SGHRS and YFSETQ. CDR3 size: 14 residues. With 0 bases removed from V and 4 bases from J, the gap between germline ends came to 10 bases. The CDR3 DNA sequence: TGCGCCAGCAGCTTGGAGGGGCAGTTCACTGAAGCTTTCTTT. Translation gives CASSLEGQFTEAFF.

This clonotype counts as large (0.1 to 1%). CDR3 sequence: CASSTYLGTQYF. As DNA, the CDR3 is TGTGCCAGCAGTACATATCTGGGGACCCAGTACTTC. This chain uses TRBV6-2 or TRBV6-3 with TRBJ2-5, with D unclear. The germline gives CDR1 MNHEY, CDR2 SVGEGT. Deletions cut 5 bases from V and 7 bases from J, with 11 bases between. The CDR3 extends over 12 amino acids.

This clonotype counts as medium-sized (0.01 to 0.1%). The chain links TRBV5-5 to TRBJ1-1; perhaps TRBD1 as D (6 bases). Germline values: CDR1 SGHKS, CDR2 YYEKEE (reference sequence). V was clipped by 2 bases and J by 0 bases, with 8 bases between them. This CDR3 spans 14 amino acids. CDR3 sequence reads: CASSFWDMNTEAFF. The CDR3 DNA reads as TGTGCCAGCAGCTTTTGGGACATGAACACTGAAGCTTTCTTT.

In the case of this clonotype: This may come from a read error, since a much larger clone is one base off. The chain couples TRBV30 to TRBJ2-1; 10 bases map to TRBD2. The CDR3 is 12 residues long. From germline, CDR1 is GTSNPN and CDR2 SVGIG (reference sequence). The CDR3 here is CARSVSGGADLF. CDR3 nucleotides: TGTGCCCGGAGTGTCAGCGGGGGGGCCGATCTCTTC.

This clonotype was counted a few times. The V call is TRBV19, the J call TRBJ2-1, with D unclear. Trimming shortened V by 2 bases and J by 5 bases, and 22 bases separated the two germline ends. The CDR3 spans 18 residues. CDR1 LNHDA and CDR2 SQIVND come from the germline V gene (reference sequence). The CDR3 bases are TGTGCCAGTAGTATATCAGAAGGGTTTGTGGCCCTACACAATGAGCAGTTCTTC. It encodes CASSISEGFVALHNEQFF.

This clonotype is judged medium-sized (0.01 to 0.1%). The chain's CDR3 is CSARGSWGEGGTDTQYF. The CDR3 nucleotides read TGCAGTGCTAGAGGCTCGTGGGGGGAAGGGGGCACAGATACGCAGTATTTT. The J gene is TRBJ2-3, the V gene TRBV20-1, with TRBD2 as a possible D gene (6 bases). Germline CDR1 DFQATT, CDR2 SNEGSKA (reference sequence). The CDR3 is made up of 17 amino acids. Trimming shortened V by 1 base and J by 1 base, and 18 bases separated the two germline ends.

This clonotype counts as medium-sized. The CDR3: CAISQKGGMNTEAFF. CDR3 DNA: TGTGCCATCAGCCAAAAGGGGGGCATGAACACTGAAGCTTTCTTT. The rearrangement links TRBV10-3 to TRBJ1-1; TRBD1 might be the D (6 bases). The germline V gene has CDR1 ENHRY and CDR2 SYGVKD. The CDR3 has 15 residues. The germline V and J ends were trimmed by 6 bases and 0 bases, with 14 bases remaining between them.

This clonotype is medium-sized (0.01 to 0.1%). The rearrangement joins TRBV5-1 to TRBJ1-1; D gene uncertain. The germline V gene encodes CDR1 SGHRS and CDR2 YFSETQ. This CDR3 contains 14 residues. V lost 2 bases to trimming and J lost 3 bases, with 11 bases between them. The CDR3 DNA reads as TGCGCCAGCAGCTTTCAGCCCCCGGACACTGAAGCTTTCTTT. As protein: CASSFQPPDTEAFF.

Judged by abundance, this clonotype is medium-sized (0.01 to 0.1%). This CDR3 is CASSQVRRQAQETQYF. Written as DNA, the CDR3 is TGTGCCAGCAGCCAAGTTAGGAGGCAGGCCCAAGAGACCCAGTACTTC. The chain carries TRBV14 and TRBJ2-5; D might be TRBD2 (5 bases). The CDR3 totals 16 residues. Germline CDR1 and CDR2: SGHDN and FVKESK. V was trimmed by 1 base and J by 1 base, leaving 13 bases between them.